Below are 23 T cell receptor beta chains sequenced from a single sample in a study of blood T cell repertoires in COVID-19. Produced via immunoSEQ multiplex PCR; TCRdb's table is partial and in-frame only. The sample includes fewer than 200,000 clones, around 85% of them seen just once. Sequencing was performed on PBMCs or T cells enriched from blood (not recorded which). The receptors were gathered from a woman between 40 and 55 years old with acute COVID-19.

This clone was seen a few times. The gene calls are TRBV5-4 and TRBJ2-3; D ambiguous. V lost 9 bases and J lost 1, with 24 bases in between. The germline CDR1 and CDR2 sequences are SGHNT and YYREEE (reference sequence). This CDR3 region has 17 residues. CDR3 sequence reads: CATKSPPGQGRTDTQYF. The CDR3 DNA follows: TGTGCCACCAAATCCCCCCCGGGTCAAGGTCGCACAGATACGCAGTATTTT.

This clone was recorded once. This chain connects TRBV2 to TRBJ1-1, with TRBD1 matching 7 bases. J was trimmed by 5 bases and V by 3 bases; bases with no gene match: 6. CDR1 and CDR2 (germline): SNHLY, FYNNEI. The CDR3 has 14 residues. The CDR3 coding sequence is TGTGCCAGCAGTGAGTCGACAGGGTGGACTGAAGCTTTCTTT. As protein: CASSESTGWTEAFF.

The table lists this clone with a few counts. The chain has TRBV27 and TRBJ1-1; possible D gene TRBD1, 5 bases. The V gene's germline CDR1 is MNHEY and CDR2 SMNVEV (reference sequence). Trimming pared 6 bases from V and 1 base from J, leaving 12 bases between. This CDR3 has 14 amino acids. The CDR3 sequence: CASRFRVANTEAFF. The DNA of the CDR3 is TGTGCCAGCAGATTCAGGGTGGCGAACACTGAAGCTTTCTTT.

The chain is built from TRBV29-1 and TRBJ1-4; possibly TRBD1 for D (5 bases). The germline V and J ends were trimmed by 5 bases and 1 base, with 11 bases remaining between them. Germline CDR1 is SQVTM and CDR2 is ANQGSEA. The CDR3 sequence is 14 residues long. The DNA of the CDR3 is TGCAGCGTTATCGGGGGGGGAACTAATGAAAAACTGTTTTTT. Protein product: CSVIGGGTNEKLFF.

The CDR3 protein is CASSPPLLRGGNTIYF. In DNA form, the CDR3 reads TGTGCCAGCAGTCCACCCCTACTCCGGGGAGGAAACACCATATATTTT. The genes are TRBV28 and TRBJ1-3; D unresolved. The germline V gene has CDR1 MDHEN and CDR2 SYDVKM. There are 16 residues in the CDR3. The V end was cut by 5 bases, the J end by 4 bases, with 18 bases between.

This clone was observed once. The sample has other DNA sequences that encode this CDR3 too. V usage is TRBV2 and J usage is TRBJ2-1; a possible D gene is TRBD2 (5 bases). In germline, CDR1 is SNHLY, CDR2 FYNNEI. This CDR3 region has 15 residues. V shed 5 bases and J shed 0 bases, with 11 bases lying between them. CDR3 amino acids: CASSRGQGSYNEQFF. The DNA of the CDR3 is TGTGCCAGCAGTAGAGGGCAAGGCTCCTACAATGAGCAGTTCTTC.

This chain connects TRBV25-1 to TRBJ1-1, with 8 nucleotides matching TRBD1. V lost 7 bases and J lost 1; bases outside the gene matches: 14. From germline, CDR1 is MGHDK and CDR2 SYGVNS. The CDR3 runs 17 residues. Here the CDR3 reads CASTSRDRSDQNTEAFF. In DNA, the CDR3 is TGTGCCAGCACCTCCAGGGACAGGTCAGACCAGAACACTGAAGCTTTCTTT.

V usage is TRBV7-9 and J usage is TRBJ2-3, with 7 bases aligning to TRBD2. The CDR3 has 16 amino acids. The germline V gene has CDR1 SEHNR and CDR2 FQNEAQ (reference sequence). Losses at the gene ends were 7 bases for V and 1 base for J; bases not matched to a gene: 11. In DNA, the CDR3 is TGTGCCAGCAACCCGGGGGGTCTAGCGGGCACAGATACGCAGTATTTT. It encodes CASNPGGLAGTDTQYF.

CDR3 sequence (DNA): TGTGCCAGCAGCGTATCTAGCGCCAATGAGCAGTTCTTC. It yields the protein CASSVSSANEQFF. The chain has TRBV9 and TRBJ2-1; a weak D match, TRBD2 (6 bases). In germline, CDR1 is SGDLS, CDR2 YYNGEE. The CDR3 loop spans 13 amino acids. Trimming removed 1 base at V and 6 bases at J, with 8 bases between.

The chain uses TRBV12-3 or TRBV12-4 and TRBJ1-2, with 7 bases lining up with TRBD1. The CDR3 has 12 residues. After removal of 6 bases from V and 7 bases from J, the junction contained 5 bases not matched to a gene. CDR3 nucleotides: TGTGCCAGCAGGACAGGGTTTGGTGGCTACACCTTC. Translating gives CASRTGFGGYTF.

The CDR3 region is CATSRDRTSTDTQYF. The CDR3 region has the DNA TGTGCCACCAGCAGAGACCGGACTAGCACAGATACGCAGTATTTT. This chain joins TRBV15 and TRBJ2-3; possibly TRBD2 for D (5 bases). The CDR3 consists of 15 residues. Per the germline V gene, CDR1 is LNHNV and CDR2 is YYDKDF (reference sequence). The V gene lost 0 bases and the J gene lost 0 bases, with 7 bases spanning the gap.

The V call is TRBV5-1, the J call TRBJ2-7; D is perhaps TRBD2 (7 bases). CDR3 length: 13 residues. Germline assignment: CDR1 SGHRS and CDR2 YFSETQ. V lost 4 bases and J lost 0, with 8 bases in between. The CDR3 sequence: CASSRGGSYEQYF. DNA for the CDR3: TGCGCCAGCAGCAGGGGGGGCTCCTACGAGCAGTACTTC.

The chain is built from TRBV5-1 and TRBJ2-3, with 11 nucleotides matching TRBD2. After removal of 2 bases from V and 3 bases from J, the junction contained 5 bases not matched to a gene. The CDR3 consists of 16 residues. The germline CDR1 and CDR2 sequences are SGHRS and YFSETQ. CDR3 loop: CASSFPSGRRTDTQYF. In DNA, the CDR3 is TGCGCCAGCAGCTTCCCTAGCGGGAGGAGGACAGATACGCAGTATTTT.

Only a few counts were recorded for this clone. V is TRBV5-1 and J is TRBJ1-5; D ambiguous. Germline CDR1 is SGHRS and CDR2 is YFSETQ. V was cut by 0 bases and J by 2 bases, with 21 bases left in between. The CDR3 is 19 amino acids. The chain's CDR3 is CASSLDSGYRIRGNQPQHF. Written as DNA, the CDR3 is TGCGCCAGCAGCTTGGACTCGGGTTATCGGATCCGTGGCAATCAGCCCCAGCATTTT.

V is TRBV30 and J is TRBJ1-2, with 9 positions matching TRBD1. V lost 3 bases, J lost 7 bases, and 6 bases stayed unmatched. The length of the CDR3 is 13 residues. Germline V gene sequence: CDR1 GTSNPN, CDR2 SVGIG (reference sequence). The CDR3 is CAWRLTGGSGYTF. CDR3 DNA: TGTGCCTGGAGGCTGACAGGGGGAAGTGGCTACACCTTC.

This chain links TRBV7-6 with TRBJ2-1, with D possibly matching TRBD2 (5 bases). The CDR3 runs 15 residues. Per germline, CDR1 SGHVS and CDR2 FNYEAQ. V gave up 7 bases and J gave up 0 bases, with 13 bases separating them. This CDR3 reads CASTRSGSSYNEQFF. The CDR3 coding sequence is TGTGCCAGCACGCGAAGTGGGAGCTCCTACAATGAGCAGTTCTTC.

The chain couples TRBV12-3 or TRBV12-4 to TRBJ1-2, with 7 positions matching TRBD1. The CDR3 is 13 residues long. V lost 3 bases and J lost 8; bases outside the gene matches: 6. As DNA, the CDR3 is TGTGCCAGCAGTTTCCGAGGGGGCTACGGCTACACCTTC. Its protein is CASSFRGGYGYTF.

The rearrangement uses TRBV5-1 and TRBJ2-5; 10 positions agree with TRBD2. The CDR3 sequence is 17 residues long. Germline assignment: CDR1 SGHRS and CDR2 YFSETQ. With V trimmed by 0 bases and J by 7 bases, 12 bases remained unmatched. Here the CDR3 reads CASSLAPPAGGKGTQYF. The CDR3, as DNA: TGCGCCAGCAGCTTGGCCCCCCCAGCGGGAGGGAAAGGGACCCAGTACTTC.

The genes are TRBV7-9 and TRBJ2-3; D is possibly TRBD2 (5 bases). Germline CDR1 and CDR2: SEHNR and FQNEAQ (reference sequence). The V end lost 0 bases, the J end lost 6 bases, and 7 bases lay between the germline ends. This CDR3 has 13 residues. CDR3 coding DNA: TGTGCCAGCAGCTTAGCTCGAGGGGATACGCAGTATTTT. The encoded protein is CASSLARGDTQYF.

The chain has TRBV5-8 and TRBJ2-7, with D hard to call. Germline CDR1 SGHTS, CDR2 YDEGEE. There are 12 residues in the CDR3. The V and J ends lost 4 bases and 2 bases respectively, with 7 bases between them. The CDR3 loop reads CASSPRPYEQYF. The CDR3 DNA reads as TGTGCCAGCAGCCCGCGGCCCTACGAGCAGTACTTC.

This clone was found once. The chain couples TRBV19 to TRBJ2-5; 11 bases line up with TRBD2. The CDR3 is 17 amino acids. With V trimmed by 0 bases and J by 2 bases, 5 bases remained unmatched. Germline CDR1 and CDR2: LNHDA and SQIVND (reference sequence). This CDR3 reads CASSIDRGTSGQETQYF. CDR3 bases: TGTGCCAGTAGTATAGATCGTGGGACTAGCGGACAAGAGACCCAGTACTTC.

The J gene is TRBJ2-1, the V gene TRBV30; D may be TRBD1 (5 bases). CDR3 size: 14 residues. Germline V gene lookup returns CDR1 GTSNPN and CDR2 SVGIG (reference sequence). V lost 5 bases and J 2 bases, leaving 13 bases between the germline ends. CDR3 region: CAWQPAQAYNEQFF. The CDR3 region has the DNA TGTGCCTGGCAGCCGGCACAGGCCTACAATGAGCAGTTCTTC. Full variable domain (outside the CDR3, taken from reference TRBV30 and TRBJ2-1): SQTIHQWPATLVQPVGSPLSLECTVEGTSNPNLYWYRQAAGRGLQLLFYSVGIGQISSEVPQNLSASRPQDRQFILSSKKLLLSDSGFYLCAWQPAQAYNEQFFGPGTRLTVL.

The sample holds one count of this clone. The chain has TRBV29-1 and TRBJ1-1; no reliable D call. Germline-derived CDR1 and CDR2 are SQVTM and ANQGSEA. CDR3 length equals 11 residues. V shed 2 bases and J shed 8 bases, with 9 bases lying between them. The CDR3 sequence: CSVERGIEAFF. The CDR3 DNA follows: TGCAGCGTTGAACGAGGGATAGAAGCTTTCTTT.